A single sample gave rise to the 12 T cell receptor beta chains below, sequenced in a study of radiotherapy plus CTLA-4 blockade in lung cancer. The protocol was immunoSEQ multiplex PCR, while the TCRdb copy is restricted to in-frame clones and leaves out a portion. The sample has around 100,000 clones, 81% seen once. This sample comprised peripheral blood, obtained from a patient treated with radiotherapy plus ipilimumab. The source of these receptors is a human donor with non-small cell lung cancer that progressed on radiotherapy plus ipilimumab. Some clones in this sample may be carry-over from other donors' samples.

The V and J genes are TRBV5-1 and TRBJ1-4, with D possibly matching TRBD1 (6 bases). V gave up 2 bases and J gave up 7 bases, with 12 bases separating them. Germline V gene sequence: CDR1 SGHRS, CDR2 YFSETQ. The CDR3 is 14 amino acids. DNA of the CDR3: TGCGCCAGCAGCTTCGGGGGCGCGATTGAAAAACTGTTTTTT. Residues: CASSFGGAIEKLFF.

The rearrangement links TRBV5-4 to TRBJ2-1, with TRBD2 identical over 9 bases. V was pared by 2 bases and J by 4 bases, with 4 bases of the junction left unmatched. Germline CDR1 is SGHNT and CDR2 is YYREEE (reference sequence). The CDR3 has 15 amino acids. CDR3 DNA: TGTGCCAGCAGCTTTAGCGGGGGCGCATACAATGAGCAGTTCTTC. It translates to CASSFSGGAYNEQFF. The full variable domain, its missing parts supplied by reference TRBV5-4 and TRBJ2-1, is ETGVTQSPTHLIKTRGQQVTLRCSSQSGHNTVSWYQQALGQGPQFIFQYYREEENGRGNFPPRFSGLQFPNYSSELNVNALELDDSALYLCASSFSGGAYNEQFFGPGTRLTVL.

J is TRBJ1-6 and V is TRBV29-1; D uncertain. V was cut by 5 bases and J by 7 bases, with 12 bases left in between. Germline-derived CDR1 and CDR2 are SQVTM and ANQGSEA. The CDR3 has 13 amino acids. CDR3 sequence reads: CSVSLTENSPLHF. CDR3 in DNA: TGCAGCGTTTCCTTGACCGAGAATTCACCCCTCCACTTT. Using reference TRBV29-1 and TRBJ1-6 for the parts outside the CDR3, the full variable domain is SAVISQKPSRDICQRGTSLTIQCQVDSQVTMMFWYRQQPGQSLTLIATANQGSEATYESGFVIDKFPISRPNLTFSTLTVSNMSPEDSSIYLCSVSLTENSPLHFGNGTRLTVT.

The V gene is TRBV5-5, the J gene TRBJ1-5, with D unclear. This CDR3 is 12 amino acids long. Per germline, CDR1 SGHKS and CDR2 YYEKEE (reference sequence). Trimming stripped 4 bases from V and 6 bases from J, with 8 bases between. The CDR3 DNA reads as TGTGCCAGCAGCCCACCGGGTCAGCCCCAGCATTTT. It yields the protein CASSPPGQPQHF.

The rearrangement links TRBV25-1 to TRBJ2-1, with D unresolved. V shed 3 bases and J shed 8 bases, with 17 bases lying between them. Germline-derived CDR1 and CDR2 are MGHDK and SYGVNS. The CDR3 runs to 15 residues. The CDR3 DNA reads TGTGCCAGCAGTGACTTAGGTCGGCGTGGCTATGAGCAGTTCTTC. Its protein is CASSDLGRRGYEQFF.

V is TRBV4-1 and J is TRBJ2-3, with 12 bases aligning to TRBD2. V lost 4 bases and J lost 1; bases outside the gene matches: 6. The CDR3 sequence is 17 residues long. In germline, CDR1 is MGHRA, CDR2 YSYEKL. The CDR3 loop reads CASSLTSSGGGTDTQYF. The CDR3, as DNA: TGCGCCAGCAGCCTCACTTCTAGCGGGGGGGGCACAGATACGCAGTATTTT.

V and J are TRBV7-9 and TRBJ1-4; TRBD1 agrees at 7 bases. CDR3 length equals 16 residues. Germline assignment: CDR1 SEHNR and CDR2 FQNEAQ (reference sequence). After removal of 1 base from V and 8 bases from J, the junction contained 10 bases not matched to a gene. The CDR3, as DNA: TGTGCCAGCAGCTTAGGAGGGGGCGCACAGGTCGAAAAACTGTTTTTT. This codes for CASSLGGGAQVEKLFF.

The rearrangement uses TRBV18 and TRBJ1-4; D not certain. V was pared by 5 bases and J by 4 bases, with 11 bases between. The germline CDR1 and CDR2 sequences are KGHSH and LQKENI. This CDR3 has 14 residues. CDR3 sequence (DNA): TGTGCCAGCTCAGGCCCGGAGAATAATGAAAAACTGTTTTTT. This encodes CASSGPENNEKLFF.

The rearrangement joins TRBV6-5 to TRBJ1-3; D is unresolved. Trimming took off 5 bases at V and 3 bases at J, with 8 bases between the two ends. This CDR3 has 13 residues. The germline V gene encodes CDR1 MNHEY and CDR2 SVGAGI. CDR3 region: CASSESIGNTIYF. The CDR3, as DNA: TGTGCCAGCAGTGAATCAATTGGAAACACCATATATTTT.

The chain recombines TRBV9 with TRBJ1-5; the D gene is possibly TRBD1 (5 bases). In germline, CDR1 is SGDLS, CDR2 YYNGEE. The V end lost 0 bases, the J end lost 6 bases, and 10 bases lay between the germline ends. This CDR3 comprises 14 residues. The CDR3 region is CASSVGAGSQPQHF. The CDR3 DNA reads TGTGCCAGCAGCGTAGGGGCAGGGAGTCAGCCCCAGCATTTT.

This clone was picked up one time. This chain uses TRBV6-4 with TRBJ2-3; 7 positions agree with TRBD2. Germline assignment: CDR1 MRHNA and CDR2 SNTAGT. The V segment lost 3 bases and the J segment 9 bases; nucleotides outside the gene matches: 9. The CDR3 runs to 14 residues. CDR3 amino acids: CASSEQSGEGTQYF. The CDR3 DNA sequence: TGTGCCAGCAGTGAACAGAGCGGGGAAGGGACGCAGTATTTT.

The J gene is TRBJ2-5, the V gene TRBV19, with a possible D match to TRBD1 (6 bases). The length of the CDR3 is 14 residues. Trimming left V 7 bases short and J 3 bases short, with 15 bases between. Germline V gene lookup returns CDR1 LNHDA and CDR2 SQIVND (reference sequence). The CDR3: CASNGEYREETQYF. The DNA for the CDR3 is TGTGCCAGTAACGGGGAGTACAGGGAAGAGACCCAGTACTTC.